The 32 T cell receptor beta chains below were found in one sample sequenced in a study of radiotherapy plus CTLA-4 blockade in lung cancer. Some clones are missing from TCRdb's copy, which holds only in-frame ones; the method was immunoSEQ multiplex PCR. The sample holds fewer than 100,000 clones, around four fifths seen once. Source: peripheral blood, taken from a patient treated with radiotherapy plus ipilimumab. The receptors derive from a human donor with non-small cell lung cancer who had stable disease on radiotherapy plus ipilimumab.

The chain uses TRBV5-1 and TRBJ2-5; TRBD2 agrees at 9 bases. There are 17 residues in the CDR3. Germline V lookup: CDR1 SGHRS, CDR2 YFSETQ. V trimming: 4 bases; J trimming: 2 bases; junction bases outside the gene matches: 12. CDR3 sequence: CASSLHGASGDQETQYF. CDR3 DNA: TGCGCCAGCAGCCTTCACGGGGCTAGCGGGGATCAAGAGACCCAGTACTTC.

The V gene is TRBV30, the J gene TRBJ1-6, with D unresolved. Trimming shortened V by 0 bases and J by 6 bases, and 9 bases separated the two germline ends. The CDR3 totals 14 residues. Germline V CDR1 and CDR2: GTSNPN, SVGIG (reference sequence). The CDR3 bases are TGTGCCTGGAGTGTCCCGGGAGGTAATTCACCCCTCCACTTT. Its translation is CAWSVPGGNSPLHF.

CDR3 sequence reads: CASSSFQGNLYEQYF. Here the CDR3 DNA reads TGTGCCAGCAGCTCTTTCCAGGGGAACCTCTACGAGCAGTACTTC. The rearrangement uses TRBV6-5 and TRBJ2-7; a possible D gene is TRBD1 (6 bases). Germline V gene lookup returns CDR1 MNHEY and CDR2 SVGAGI. The CDR3 is made up of 15 amino acids. V lost 6 bases to trimming and J lost 3 bases, with 18 bases between them.

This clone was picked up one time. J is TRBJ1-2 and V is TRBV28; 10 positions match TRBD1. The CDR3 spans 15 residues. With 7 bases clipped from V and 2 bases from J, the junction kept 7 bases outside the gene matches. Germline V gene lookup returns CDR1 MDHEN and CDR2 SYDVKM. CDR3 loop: CASTSGTGENYGYTF. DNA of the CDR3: TGTGCCAGCACCTCCGGGACAGGGGAAAACTATGGCTACACCTTC.

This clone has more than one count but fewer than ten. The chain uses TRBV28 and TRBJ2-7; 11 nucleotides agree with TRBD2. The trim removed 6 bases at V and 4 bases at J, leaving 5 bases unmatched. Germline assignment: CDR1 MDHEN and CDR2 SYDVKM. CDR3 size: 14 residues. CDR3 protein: CASSRLAGKYEQYF. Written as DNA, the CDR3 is TGTGCCAGCAGCCGACTAGCGGGAAAGTACGAGCAGTACTTC.

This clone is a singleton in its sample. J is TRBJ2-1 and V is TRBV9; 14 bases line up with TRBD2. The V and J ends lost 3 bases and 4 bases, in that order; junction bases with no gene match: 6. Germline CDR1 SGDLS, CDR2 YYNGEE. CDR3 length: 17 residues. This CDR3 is CASSAGTSGRSYNEQFF. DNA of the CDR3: TGTGCCAGCAGCGCTGGGACTAGCGGGAGATCATACAATGAGCAGTTCTTC.

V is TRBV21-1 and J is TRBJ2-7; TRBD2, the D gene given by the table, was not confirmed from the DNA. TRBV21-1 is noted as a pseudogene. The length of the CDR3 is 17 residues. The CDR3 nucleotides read TGTGCCAGCAGCAAGAGTGTATGTGTTTACCCCCCCTACGAGCAGTACTTC. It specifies CASSKSVCVYPPYEQYF.

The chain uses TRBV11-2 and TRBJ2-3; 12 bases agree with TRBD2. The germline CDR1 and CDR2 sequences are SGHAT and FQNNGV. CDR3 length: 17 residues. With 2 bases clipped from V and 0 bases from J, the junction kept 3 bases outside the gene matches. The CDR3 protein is CASSLTSGGYSTDTQYF. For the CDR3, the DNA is TGTGCCAGCAGCTTAACTAGCGGGGGGTATAGCACAGATACGCAGTATTTT.

CDR3: CASSLGRNTEAFF. CDR3 DNA sequence: TGTGCCAGCAGCCTGGGACGAAACACTGAAGCTTTCTTT. The V call is TRBV7-2, the J call TRBJ1-1, with a weak D call TRBD1 (5 bases). The CDR3 is made up of 13 amino acids. Trimming took 5 bases from V and 2 from J, leaving 9 bases between them. Germline V gives CDR1 SGHTA, CDR2 FQGNSA.

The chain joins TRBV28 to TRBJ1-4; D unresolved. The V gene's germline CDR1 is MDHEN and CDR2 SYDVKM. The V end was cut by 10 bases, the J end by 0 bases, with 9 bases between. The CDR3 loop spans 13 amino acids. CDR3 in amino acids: CAIRVATNEKLFF. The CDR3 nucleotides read TGTGCCATCCGAGTTGCAACTAATGAAAAACTGTTTTTT.

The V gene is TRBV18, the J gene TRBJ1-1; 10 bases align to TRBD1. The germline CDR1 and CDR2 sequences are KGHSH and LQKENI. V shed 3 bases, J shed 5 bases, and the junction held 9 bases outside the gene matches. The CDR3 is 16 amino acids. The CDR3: CASSPKRQGAGTEAFF. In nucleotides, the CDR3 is TGTGCCAGCTCACCCAAACGACAGGGGGCTGGGACTGAAGCTTTCTTT.

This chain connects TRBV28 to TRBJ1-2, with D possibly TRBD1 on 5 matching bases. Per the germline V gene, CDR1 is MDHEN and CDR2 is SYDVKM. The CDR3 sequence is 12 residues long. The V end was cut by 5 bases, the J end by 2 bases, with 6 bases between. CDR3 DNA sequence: TGTGCCAGCAGTGACAGCAACTATGGCTACACCTTC. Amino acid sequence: CASSDSNYGYTF.

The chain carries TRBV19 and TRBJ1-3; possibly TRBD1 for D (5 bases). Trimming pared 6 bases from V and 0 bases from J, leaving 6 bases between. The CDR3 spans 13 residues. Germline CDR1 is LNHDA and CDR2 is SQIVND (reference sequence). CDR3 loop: CASSRVSGNTIYF. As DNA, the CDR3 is TGTGCCAGTAGCAGGGTCTCTGGAAACACCATATATTTT.

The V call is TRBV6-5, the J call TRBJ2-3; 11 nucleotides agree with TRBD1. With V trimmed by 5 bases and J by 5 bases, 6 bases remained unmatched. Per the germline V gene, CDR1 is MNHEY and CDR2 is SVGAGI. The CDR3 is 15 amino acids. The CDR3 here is CASSIRTGGIDTQYF. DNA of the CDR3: TGTGCCAGCAGTATCCGGACAGGGGGCATAGATACGCAGTATTTT.

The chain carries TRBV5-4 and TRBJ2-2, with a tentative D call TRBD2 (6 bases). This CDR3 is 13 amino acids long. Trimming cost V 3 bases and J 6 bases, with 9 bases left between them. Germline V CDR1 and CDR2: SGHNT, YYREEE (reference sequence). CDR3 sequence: CASSYTGAGELFF. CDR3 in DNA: TGTGCCAGCAGCTACACGGGAGCCGGGGAGCTGTTTTTT.

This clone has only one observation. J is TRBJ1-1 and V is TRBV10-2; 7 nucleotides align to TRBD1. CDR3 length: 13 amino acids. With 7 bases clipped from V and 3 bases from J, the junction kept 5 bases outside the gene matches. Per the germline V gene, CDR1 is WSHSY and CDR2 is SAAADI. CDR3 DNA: TGCGCCAGCACCTGGACAGGAGACACTGAAGCTTTCTTT. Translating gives CASTWTGDTEAFF.

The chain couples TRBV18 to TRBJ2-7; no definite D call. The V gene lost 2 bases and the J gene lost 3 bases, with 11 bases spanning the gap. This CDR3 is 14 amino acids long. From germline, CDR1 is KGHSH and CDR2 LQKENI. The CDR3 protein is CASSPSPIIYEQYF. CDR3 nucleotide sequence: TGTGCCAGCTCACCAAGCCCTATAATCTACGAGCAGTACTTC.

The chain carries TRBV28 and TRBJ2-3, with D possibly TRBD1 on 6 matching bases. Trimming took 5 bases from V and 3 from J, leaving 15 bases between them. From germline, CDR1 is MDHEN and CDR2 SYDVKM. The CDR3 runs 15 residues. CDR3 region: CASSNKGDRTDTQYF. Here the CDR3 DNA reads TGTGCCAGCAGTAATAAGGGGGACCGGACAGATACGCAGTATTTT.

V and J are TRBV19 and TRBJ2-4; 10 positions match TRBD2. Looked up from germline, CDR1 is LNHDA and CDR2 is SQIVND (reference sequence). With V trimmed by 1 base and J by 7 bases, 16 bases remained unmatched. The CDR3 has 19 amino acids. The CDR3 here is CASSIGPLAGALRGNIQYF. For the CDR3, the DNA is TGTGCCAGTAGTATAGGGCCGCTAGCGGGGGCGCTCCGTGGGAACATTCAGTACTTC.

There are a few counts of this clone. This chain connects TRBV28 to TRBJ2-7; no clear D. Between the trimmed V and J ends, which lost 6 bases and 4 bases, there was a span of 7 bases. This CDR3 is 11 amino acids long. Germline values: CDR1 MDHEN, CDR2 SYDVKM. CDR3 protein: CASSPDYEQYF. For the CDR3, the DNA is TGTGCCAGCAGCCCGGATTACGAGCAGTACTTC.

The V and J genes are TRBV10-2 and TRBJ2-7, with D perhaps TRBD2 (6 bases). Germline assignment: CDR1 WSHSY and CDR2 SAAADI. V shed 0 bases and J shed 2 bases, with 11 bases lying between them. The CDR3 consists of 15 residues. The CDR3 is CASSESSGLAYEQYF. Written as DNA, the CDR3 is TGCGCCAGCAGTGAGTCTAGCGGCCTTGCCTACGAGCAGTACTTC.

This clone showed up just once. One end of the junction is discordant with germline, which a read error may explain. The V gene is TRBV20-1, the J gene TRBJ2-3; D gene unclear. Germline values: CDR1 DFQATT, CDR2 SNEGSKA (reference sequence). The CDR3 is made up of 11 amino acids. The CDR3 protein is CSARDGLVKDF. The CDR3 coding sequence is TGCAGTGCTAGAGATGGGCTAGTCAAAGATTTT.

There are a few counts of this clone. As DNA, the CDR3 is TGTGCCAGCAGCGTCCGGGACTCTTCCTACGAGCAGTACTTC. It is translated as CASSVRDSSYEQYF. V gene TRBV7-8 combines with J gene TRBJ2-7; a weak D match, TRBD2 (6 bases). CDR3 length equals 14 residues. Germline V CDR1 and CDR2: SGHVS, FQNEAQ. Trimming stripped 5 bases from V and 1 base from J, with 12 bases between. Supplemented by reference TRBV7-8 and TRBJ2-7, the full variable domain reads GAGVSQSPRYKVAKRGQDVALRCDPISGHVSLFWYQQALGQGPEFLTYFQNEAQLDKSGLPSDRFFAERPEGSVSTLKIQRTQQEDSAVYLCASSVRDSSYEQYFGPGTRLTVT.

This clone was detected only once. CDR3 loop: CASSRPGVGTEAFF. CDR3 coding DNA: TGTGCCAGCAGTCGCCCCGGAGTTGGCACTGAAGCTTTCTTT. This chain joins TRBV27 and TRBJ1-1; D is unresolved. This CDR3 is built from 14 residues. The germline gives CDR1 MNHEY, CDR2 SMNVEV (reference sequence). V lost 5 bases and J lost 4, with 14 bases in between.

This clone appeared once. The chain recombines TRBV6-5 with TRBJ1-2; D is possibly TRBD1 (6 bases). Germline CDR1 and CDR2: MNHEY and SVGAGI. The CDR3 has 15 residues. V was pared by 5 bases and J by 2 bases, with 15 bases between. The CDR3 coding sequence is TGTGCCAGCAGTAGGGTAATAGGGGGGAACTATGGCTACACCTTC. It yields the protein CASSRVIGGNYGYTF.

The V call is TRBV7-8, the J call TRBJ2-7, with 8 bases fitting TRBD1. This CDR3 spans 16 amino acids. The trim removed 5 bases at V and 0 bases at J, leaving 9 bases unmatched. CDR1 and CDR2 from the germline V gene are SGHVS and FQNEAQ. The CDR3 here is CASSPKTGGSSYEQYF. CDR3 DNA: TGTGCCAGCAGCCCTAAAACAGGGGGAAGCTCCTACGAGCAGTACTTC.

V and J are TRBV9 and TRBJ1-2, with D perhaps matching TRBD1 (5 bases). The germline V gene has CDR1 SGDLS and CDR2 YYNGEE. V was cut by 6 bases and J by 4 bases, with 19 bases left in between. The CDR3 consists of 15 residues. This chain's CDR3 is CASTPRGTEGYGYTF. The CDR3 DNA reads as TGTGCCAGCACCCCCCGAGGGACCGAGGGCTATGGCTACACCTTC.

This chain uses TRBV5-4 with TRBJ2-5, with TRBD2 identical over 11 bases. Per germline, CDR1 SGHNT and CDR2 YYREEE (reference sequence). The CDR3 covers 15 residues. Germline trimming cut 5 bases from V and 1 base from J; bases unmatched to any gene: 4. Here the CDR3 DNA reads TGTGCCAGCAGTACTGGGACTAGCGGCCAAGAGACCCAGTACTTC. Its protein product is CASSTGTSGQETQYF.

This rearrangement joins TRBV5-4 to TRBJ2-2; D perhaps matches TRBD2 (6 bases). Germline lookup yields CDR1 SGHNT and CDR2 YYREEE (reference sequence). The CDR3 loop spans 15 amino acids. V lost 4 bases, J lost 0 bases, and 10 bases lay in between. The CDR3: CASSLSGSNTGELFF. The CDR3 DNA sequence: TGTGCCAGCAGCCTTAGCGGATCGAACACCGGGGAGCTGTTTTTT.

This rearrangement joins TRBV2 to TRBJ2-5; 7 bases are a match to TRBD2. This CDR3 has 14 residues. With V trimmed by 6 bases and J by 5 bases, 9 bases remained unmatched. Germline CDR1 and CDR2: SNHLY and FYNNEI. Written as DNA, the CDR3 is TGTGCCAGCAGAGCGGGATTCGGAGGGGAGACCCAGTACTTC. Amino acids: CASRAGFGGETQYF.

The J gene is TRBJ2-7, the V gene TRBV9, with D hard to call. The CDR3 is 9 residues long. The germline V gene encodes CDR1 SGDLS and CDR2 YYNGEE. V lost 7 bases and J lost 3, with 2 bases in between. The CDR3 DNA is TGTGCCAGCGGCTACGAGCAGTACTTC. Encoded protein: CASGYEQYF.

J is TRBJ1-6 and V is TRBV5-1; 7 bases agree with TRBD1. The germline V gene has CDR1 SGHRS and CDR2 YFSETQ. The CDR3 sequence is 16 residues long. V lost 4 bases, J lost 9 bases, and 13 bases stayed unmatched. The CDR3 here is CASSTPQETGTSPLHF. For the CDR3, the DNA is TGCGCCAGCAGCACCCCCCAAGAGACAGGGACTTCACCCCTCCACTTT.